This TCR beta chain is drawn from a study of blood T cell repertoires in COVID-19. Study-level background: PBMCs, B-cell-depleted T cells, or T cells provided the cDNA or gDNA that made up the material.

The CDR3 has 14 amino acids. Germline-derived CDR1 and CDR2 are WNHNN and SYGVQD (reference sequence). The ends were cut back, 3 bases at V and 2 bases at J, with 11 bases in the middle. This clone has only a few counts. The method was immunoSEQ multiplex PCR; TCRdb's version includes in-frame clones alone and lacks a portion of them. The data contain almost 200,000 clones, 85% to 90% of them singletons. Sequencing was carried out using peripheral blood. J is TRBJ2-7 and V is TRBV10-1, with D maybe TRBD1 (5 bases). The sequence was collected from a woman in her seventies with acute or convalescent COVID-19. CDR3 coding DNA: TGCGCCAGCAGTGATAGGACACCTCCCTACGAGCAGTACTTC. Translating gives CASSDRTPPYEQYF.